The source of this T cell receptor (beta chain) is a study of cytomegalovirus exposure and HLA in healthy donors. Profiled with immunoSEQ multiplex PCR; TCRdb holds only in-frame clones, not every one. The sample includes around 140,000 clones, roughly 89% seen only once; the top ten take roughly 4.8%. Germline V gene sequence: CDR1 SGHVS, CDR2 FNYEAQ. Trimming left V 5 bases short and J 4 bases short, with 14 bases between. The CDR3 consists of 14 residues. Source material: PBMCs. This rearrangement joins TRBV7-6 to TRBJ2-5; the D gene is possibly TRBD2 (6 bases). The clonotype comes from a man in his late teens or twenties in good health and CMV-seropositive. DNA for the CDR3: TGTGCCAGCAGCCCCGGGCAGGGAGGAGAGACCCAGTACTTC. Translation: CASSPGQGGETQYF.